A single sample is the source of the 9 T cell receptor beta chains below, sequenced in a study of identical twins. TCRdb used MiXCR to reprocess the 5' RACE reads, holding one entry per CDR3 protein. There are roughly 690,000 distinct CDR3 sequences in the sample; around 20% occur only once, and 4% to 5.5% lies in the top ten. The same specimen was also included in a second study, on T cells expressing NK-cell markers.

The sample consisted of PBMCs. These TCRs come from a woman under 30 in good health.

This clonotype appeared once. The CDR3 loop is CASSLGIGQGEPYEQYF. The CDR3 DNA reads TGTGCCAGCAGCTTGGGCATCGGACAGGGGGAACCCTACGAGCAGTACTTC. This chain links TRBV7-9 with TRBJ2-7, with TRBD1 identical over 10 bases. This CDR3 is built from 17 residues. V shed 3 bases and J 2 bases; nucleotides not matched to a gene: 10. Per the germline V gene, CDR1 is SEHNR and CDR2 is FQNEAQ (reference sequence).

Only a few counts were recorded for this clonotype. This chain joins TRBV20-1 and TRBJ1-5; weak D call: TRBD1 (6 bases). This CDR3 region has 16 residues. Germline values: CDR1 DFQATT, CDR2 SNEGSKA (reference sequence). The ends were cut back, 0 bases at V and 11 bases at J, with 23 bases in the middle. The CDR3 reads CSARDERDGTPRAQHF. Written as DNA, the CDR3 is TGCAGTGCTAGAGATGAGAGGGACGGGACACCCCGCGCCCAGCATTTT.

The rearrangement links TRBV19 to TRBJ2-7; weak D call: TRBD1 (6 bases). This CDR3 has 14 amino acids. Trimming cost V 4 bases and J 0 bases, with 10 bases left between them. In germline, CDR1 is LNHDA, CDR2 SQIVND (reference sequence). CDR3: CASSNRDTSYEQYF. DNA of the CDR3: TGTGCCAGTAGTAACCGGGACACCTCCTACGAGCAGTACTTC. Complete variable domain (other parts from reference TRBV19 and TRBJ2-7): DGGITQSPKYLFRKEGQNVTLSCEQNLNHDAMYWYRQDPGQGLRLIYYSQIVNDFQKGDIAEGYSVSREKKESFPLTVTSAQKNPTAFYLCASSNRDTSYEQYFGPGTRLTVT.

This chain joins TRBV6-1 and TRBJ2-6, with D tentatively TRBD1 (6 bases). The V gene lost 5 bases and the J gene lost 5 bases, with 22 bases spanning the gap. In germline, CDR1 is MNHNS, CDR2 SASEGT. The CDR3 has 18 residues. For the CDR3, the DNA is TGTGCCAGCAGTCCGCGGACAGTAGGACGGGTTAGGGCCAACGTCCTGACTTTC. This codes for CASSPRTVGRVRANVLTF.

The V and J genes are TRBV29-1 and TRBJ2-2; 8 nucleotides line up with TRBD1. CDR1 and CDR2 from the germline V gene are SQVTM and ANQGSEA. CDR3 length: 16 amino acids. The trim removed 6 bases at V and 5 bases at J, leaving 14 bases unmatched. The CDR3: CSVSGGQADKTGELFF. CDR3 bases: TGCAGCGTCTCAGGGGGACAGGCGGATAAAACCGGGGAGCTGTTTTTT.

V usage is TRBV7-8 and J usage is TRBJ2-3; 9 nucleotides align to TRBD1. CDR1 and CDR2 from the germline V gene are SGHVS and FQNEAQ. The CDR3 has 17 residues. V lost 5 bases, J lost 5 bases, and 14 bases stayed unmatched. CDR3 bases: TGTGCCAGCAGCGTATTTACCGGGACAGGGTCGGGAGATACGCAGTATTTT. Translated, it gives CASSVFTGTGSGDTQYF.

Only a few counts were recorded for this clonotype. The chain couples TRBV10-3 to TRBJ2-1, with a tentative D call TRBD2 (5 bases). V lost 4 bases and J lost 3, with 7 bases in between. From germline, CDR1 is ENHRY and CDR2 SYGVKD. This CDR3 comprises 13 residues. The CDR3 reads CAISGGSYNEQFF. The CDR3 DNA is TGTGCCATCAGTGGTGGGAGCTACAATGAGCAGTTCTTC.

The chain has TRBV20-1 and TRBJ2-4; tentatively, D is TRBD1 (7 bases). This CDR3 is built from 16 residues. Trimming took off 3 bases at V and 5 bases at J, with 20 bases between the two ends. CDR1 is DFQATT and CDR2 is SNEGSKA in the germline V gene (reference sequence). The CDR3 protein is CSARGGRGIPENIQYF. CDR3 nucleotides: TGCAGTGCTAGGGGGGGCAGGGGGATTCCCGAAAACATTCAGTACTTC.

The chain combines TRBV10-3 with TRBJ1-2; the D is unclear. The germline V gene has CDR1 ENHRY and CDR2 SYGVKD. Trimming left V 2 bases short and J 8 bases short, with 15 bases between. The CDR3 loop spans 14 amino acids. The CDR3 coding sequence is TGTGCCATCAGTGAGCCGGAGAGCCGTCGAGGCTACACCTTC. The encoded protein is CAISEPESRRGYTF.